The present entry profiles one T cell receptor beta chain with its context. Its matching antigen is unknown. The CDR3 has 14 amino acids. Trimming at V came to 10 bases and at J to 0 bases, leaving 7 bases not matched to a gene. Germline V gene sequence: CDR1 ENHRY, CDR2 SYGVKD. This entry comes from a study of cytomegalovirus exposure and HLA in healthy donors. The PCR ran on 60 Vbeta and 13 Jbeta primers. Only in-frame clones appear in the TCRdb table, and some are missing; sequencing was by immunoSEQ multiplex PCR. Of 150,000 to 200,000 clones in the sample, approximately 82% are singletons; the top ten hold less than 2%. Study-level points and caveats: After further analysis at a later stage, some 15,000 TCR beta sequences were associated with HLA alleles at 0.05 false discovery rate. Researchers catalogued roughly 170 TCR beta chains as cytomegalovirus-associated. In a later analysis, V- and J-gene trimming of beta chains associated with a DCLRE1C missense variant, replicated independently.

Sequencing was done on a sample of PBMCs. This receptor was obtained from a woman younger than 30 in good health and CMV-seronegative. V and J are TRBV10-3 and TRBJ2-3, with TRBD2 matching 7 bases. The CDR3 spells CASASGGSTDTQYF. The CDR3 DNA follows: TGTGCCAGCGCTAGCGGAGGGAGCACAGATACGCAGTATTTT.